This TCR beta chain was retrieved from a study of CD8 T cells in ankylosing spondylitis. Study-wide points: Typical of ankylosing spondylitis blood, it appeared, was a TCR beta motif of eight highly homologous variants.

There are a few counts of this clonotype. What it recognizes is unknown. The ends were cut back, 3 bases at V and 3 bases at J, with 12 bases in the middle. The CDR3 covers 14 residues. The germline V gene has CDR1 SGDLS and CDR2 YYNGEE. TCRdb passed the 5' RACE reads through MiXCR, listing each CDR3 protein once. The sample carries fewer than 750,000 distinct CDR3 sequences, around 19% recorded once. The specimen was blood, either unsorted or a sorted T cell fraction (not recorded which). The chain recombines TRBV9 with TRBJ1-1; D might be TRBD1 (6 bases). The TCR comes from a male donor with ankylosing spondylitis. CDR3 sequence (DNA): TGTGCCAGCAGCGGAACAGGGAGTGACACTGAAGCTTTCTTT. It is translated as CASSGTGSDTEAFF.